These T cell receptor beta chains were read from a single sample in a study of graft-versus-host responses after intestinal transplantation. TCRdb keeps only in-frame clones here, not all; method: immunoSEQ multiplex PCR. The sample records tens of thousands of clones, less than 90% being singletons. Their target antigens are unknown. Material: unstimulated CD4+ T cells sorted from spleen or lymph node cells, obtained before transplant. These receptors were collected from a human donor who was the organ donor for an intestinal transplant. CDR3s include the opening cysteine and the closing phenylalanine or tryptophan. Each record gives: J gene, clone size, V gene, D gene, CDR3 DNA, CDR3 protein. The D gene is left open where the match is weak. Rows may omit the clone size; those that give it use once, few, many or a size class.

j_gene: TRBJ2-7; abundance: .; v_gene: TRBV27; d_gene: TRBD1; CDR3nt: TGTGCCAGCAGTTTATACCTCCGGGGGACAGGGGAAACATACGAGCAGTACTTC; CDR3aa: CASSLYLRGTGETYEQYF
j_gene: TRBJ2-2; abundance: few; v_gene: TRBV4-1; d_gene: TRBD2; CDR3nt: TGCGCCAGCAGCCTCCCCCCTGCGGGGGGTCCGAACACCGGGGAGCTGTTTTTT; CDR3aa: CASSLPPAGGPNTGELFF
j_gene: TRBJ2-5; abundance: once; v_gene: TRBV7-9; d_gene: TRBD1; CDR3nt: TGTGCCAGCAGCTTAACAGGGGGCGAGGAGACCCAGTACTTC; CDR3aa: CASSLTGGEETQYF
j_gene: TRBJ1-6; abundance: .; v_gene: TRBV5-4; d_gene: TRBD1; CDR3nt: TGTGCCAGCAGCGGGGACAGGGGGCTTGAATCACCCCTCCACTTT; CDR3aa: CASSGDRGLESPLHF
j_gene: TRBJ2-2; abundance: .; v_gene: TRBV4-1; d_gene: TRBD2; CDR3nt: TGCGCCAGCAGCCGGGGACTAGCGGGGGTGAACACCGGGGAGCTGTTTTTT; CDR3aa: CASSRGLAGVNTGELFF
j_gene: TRBJ1-5; abundance: .; v_gene: TRBV19; d_gene: .; CDR3nt: TGTGCCAGTAGCATGAAGGAGGGACCGCCCCAGCATTTT; CDR3aa: CASSMKEGPPQHF
j_gene: TRBJ2-3; abundance: .; v_gene: TRBV6-1; d_gene: TRBD2; CDR3nt: TGTGCCAGCAGTGCCGGCGGGGGGGCTAAAGCAGATACGCAGTATTTT; CDR3aa: CASSAGGGAKADTQYF
j_gene: TRBJ1-2; abundance: .; v_gene: TRBV5-1; d_gene: .; CDR3nt: TGCGCCAGCAGCAGTCAAAGCTACTATGGCTACACCTTC; CDR3aa: CASSSQSYYGYTF
j_gene: TRBJ2-7; abundance: .; v_gene: TRBV18; d_gene: .; CDR3nt: TGTGCCAGCTCACCCCGAAGAGGGCATACCTACGAGCAGTACTTC; CDR3aa: CASSPRRGHTYEQYF
j_gene: TRBJ2-1; abundance: once; v_gene: TRBV7-2; d_gene: TRBD2; CDR3nt: TGTGCCAGCAGCTTCCCCTCCGCCGGGACTAGCAGATACAATGAGCAGTTCTTC; CDR3aa: CASSFPSAGTSRYNEQFF
j_gene: TRBJ2-7; abundance: .; v_gene: TRBV10-3; d_gene: TRBD2; CDR3nt: TGTGCCATCAGCTTCAAGGGGACTACCAAAGCATATGCCTACGAGCAGTACTTC; CDR3aa: CAISFKGTTKAYAYEQYF
j_gene: TRBJ2-3; abundance: few; v_gene: TRBV18; d_gene: .; CDR3nt: TGTGCCAGCTCACCATCGTCGGGAACTACAGATACGCAGTATTTT; CDR3aa: CASSPSSGTTDTQYF
j_gene: TRBJ1-1; abundance: once; v_gene: TRBV7-9; d_gene: TRBD1; CDR3nt: TGTGCCAGCAGCCGAGGACAGGGGAACACTGAAGCTTTCTTT; CDR3aa: CASSRGQGNTEAFF
j_gene: TRBJ2-3; abundance: .; v_gene: TRBV6-1; d_gene: TRBD2; CDR3nt: TGTGCCAGCAGTGATCGAGCGGGGGGCACAGATACGCAGTATTTT; CDR3aa: CASSDRAGGTDTQYF
j_gene: TRBJ1-1; abundance: .; v_gene: TRBV11-3; d_gene: .; CDR3nt: TGTGCCAGCAGCCCGGCGGTGAACACTGAAGCTTTCTTT; CDR3aa: CASSPAVNTEAFF
j_gene: TRBJ1-6; abundance: .; v_gene: TRBV5-4; d_gene: TRBD1; CDR3nt: TGTGCCAGCAGCCACGCTTCCTTGGACAGGCCGAATTCACCCCTCCACTTT; CDR3aa: CASSHASLDRPNSPLHF
j_gene: TRBJ1-2; abundance: .; v_gene: TRBV4-1; d_gene: .; CDR3nt: TGCGCCAGCAGCCAAGCTTCCGACGGGTTTGGCTACACCTTC; CDR3aa: CASSQASDGFGYTF
j_gene: TRBJ1-3; abundance: few; v_gene: TRBV6-6; d_gene: .; CDR3nt: TGTGCCAGCAGTGGGGCCGGCAGGGGAAACACCATATATTTT; CDR3aa: CASSGAGRGNTIYF
j_gene: TRBJ1-1; abundance: .; v_gene: TRBV27; d_gene: .; CDR3nt: TGTGCCAGCAGTTACGGGAACACTGAAGCTTTCTTT; CDR3aa: CASSYGNTEAFF
j_gene: TRBJ1-1; abundance: .; v_gene: TRBV27; d_gene: .; CDR3nt: TGTGCCAGCACACGCGGGGGGGCAGAGACTGAAGCTTTCTTT; CDR3aa: CASTRGGAETEAFF
j_gene: TRBJ2-7; abundance: .; v_gene: TRBV2; d_gene: TRBD1; CDR3nt: TGTGCCAGCAGTGTGGCAGGGGGCGAGCAGTACTTC; CDR3aa: CASSVAGGEQYF
j_gene: TRBJ2-6; abundance: .; v_gene: TRBV18; d_gene: .; CDR3nt: TGTGCCAGCTCACCACGGGGGGGGCCCCTGGCTGGTGGGGCCAACGTCCTGACTTTC; CDR3aa: CASSPRGGPLAGGANVLTF
j_gene: TRBJ2-2; abundance: .; v_gene: TRBV2; d_gene: .; CDR3nt: TGTGCCAGCCGAATTGACTACACCGGGGAGCTGTTTTTT; CDR3aa: CASRIDYTGELFF
j_gene: TRBJ2-5; abundance: .; v_gene: TRBV5-1; d_gene: .; CDR3nt: TGCGCCAGCAGTGAGCCGCGGTCACAAGAGACCCAGTACTTC; CDR3aa: CASSEPRSQETQYF
j_gene: TRBJ2-2; abundance: few; v_gene: TRBV4-3; d_gene: TRBD1; CDR3nt: TGCGCCAGCAGCCATGGGACAGGGGGCACCGGGGAGCTGTTTTTT; CDR3aa: CASSHGTGGTGELFF
j_gene: TRBJ1-5; abundance: few; v_gene: TRBV6-1; d_gene: TRBD1; CDR3nt: TGTGCCAGCAGTGCCCTGGGGACAGTCAATCAGCCCCAGCATTTT; CDR3aa: CASSALGTVNQPQHF
j_gene: TRBJ2-2; abundance: once; v_gene: TRBV7-6; d_gene: TRBD1; CDR3nt: TGTGCCAGCAGCTTAGTGTGGGACAGGGGGAACACCGGGGAGCTGTTTTTT; CDR3aa: CASSLVWDRGNTGELFF
j_gene: TRBJ2-5; abundance: .; v_gene: TRBV30; d_gene: .; CDR3nt: TGTGCCTGGAGTGTAGTGGTTAGCGCGGCGGCCCCGTACTTC; CDR3aa: CAWSVVVSAAAPYF
j_gene: TRBJ2-1; abundance: .; v_gene: TRBV7-3; d_gene: TRBD1; CDR3nt: TGTGCCAGCAGCTTAGGACAGGGGAACAATGAGCAGTTCTTC; CDR3aa: CASSLGQGNNEQFF
j_gene: TRBJ2-3; abundance: .; v_gene: TRBV7-2; d_gene: .; CDR3nt: TGTGCCAGCAGCTTAGCGAGACAGAACACAGATACGCAGTATTTT; CDR3aa: CASSLARQNTDTQYF
j_gene: TRBJ1-1; abundance: .; v_gene: TRBV27; d_gene: .; CDR3nt: TGTGCCAGCAGTTTACGGAGGGAGTGGCATAAAGCTTTCTTT; CDR3aa: CASSLRREWHKAFF
j_gene: TRBJ2-3; abundance: .; v_gene: TRBV19; d_gene: TRBD2; CDR3nt: TGTGCCAGTAGTATCGCTAGCGGGACCCGCGCAGATACGCAGTATTTT; CDR3aa: CASSIASGTRADTQYF
j_gene: TRBJ2-7; abundance: .; v_gene: TRBV7-2; d_gene: TRBD2; CDR3nt: TGTGCCAGCAGCAGAGGACTAGGCTCTGGCTCCTACGAGCAGTACTTC; CDR3aa: CASSRGLGSGSYEQYF
j_gene: TRBJ2-5; abundance: .; v_gene: TRBV7-9; d_gene: TRBD2; CDR3nt: TGTGCCAGCAGCTTAGCCTCGGGGGGGGTGGAGACCCAGTACTTC; CDR3aa: CASSLASGGVETQYF
j_gene: TRBJ2-1; abundance: .; v_gene: TRBV19; d_gene: .; CDR3nt: TGTGCCAGTTGGGGAGGCGCCTACAATGAGCAGTTCTTC; CDR3aa: CASWGGAYNEQFF
j_gene: TRBJ2-2; abundance: .; v_gene: TRBV5-1; d_gene: .; CDR3nt: TGCGCCAGCGAAGACAGCGGGGAGCTGTTTTTT; CDR3aa: CASEDSGELFF
j_gene: TRBJ2-6; abundance: .; v_gene: TRBV5-1; d_gene: .; CDR3nt: TGCGCCAGCAGCTTGGCCGGTTCCGGGGCCAACGTCCTGACTTTC; CDR3aa: CASSLAGSGANVLTF
j_gene: TRBJ2-5; abundance: once; v_gene: TRBV5-5; d_gene: .; CDR3nt: TGTGCCAGCAGCCCCGTTCCCGGGGTCGGGCAGTACTTC; CDR3aa: CASSPVPGVGQYF
j_gene: TRBJ2-4; abundance: .; v_gene: TRBV28; d_gene: .; CDR3nt: TGTGCCAGCTCGAAGGGGCCCAAAAACATTCAGTACTTC; CDR3aa: CASSKGPKNIQYF
j_gene: TRBJ1-2; abundance: .; v_gene: TRBV4-1; d_gene: .; CDR3nt: TGCGCCAGCAGCCAAGATACAGGGTCCTATGGCTACACCTTC; CDR3aa: CASSQDTGSYGYTF
j_gene: TRBJ1-2; abundance: .; v_gene: TRBV9; d_gene: .; CDR3nt: TGTGCCAGCAGCGTCAGGGATGGGTATGGCTACACCTTC; CDR3aa: CASSVRDGYGYTF
j_gene: TRBJ2-7; abundance: few; v_gene: TRBV2; d_gene: TRBD1; CDR3nt: TGTGCCAGCAGTGTGTGGGGGGACCGGGACAGGGGGTACGAGCAGTACTTC; CDR3aa: CASSVWGDRDRGYEQYF
j_gene: TRBJ1-4; abundance: .; v_gene: TRBV27; d_gene: TRBD1; CDR3nt: TGTGCCAGCAGTTACAAGACAGGGACGGGGGCGACTAATGAAAAACTGTTTTTT; CDR3aa: CASSYKTGTGATNEKLFF
j_gene: TRBJ1-5; abundance: .; v_gene: TRBV19; d_gene: .; CDR3nt: TGTGCCAGTAGTATAGGAGGCTACCCTATCAATCAGCCCCAGCATTTT; CDR3aa: CASSIGGYPINQPQHF
j_gene: TRBJ1-2; abundance: .; v_gene: TRBV6-5; d_gene: .; CDR3nt: TGTGCCAGTTATCAGGGTAATGGCTACACCTTC; CDR3aa: CASYQGNGYTF
j_gene: TRBJ2-7; abundance: .; v_gene: TRBV18; d_gene: .; CDR3nt: TGTGCCAGCTCACCAATCGCGTCGGGGGTGGTCGAGCAGTACTTC; CDR3aa: CASSPIASGVVEQYF
j_gene: TRBJ2-7; abundance: once; v_gene: TRBV28; d_gene: TRBD2; CDR3nt: TGTGCCAGCCTCCCGGGACTAGCGGGCGAGCAGTACTTC; CDR3aa: CASLPGLAGEQYF
j_gene: TRBJ1-5; abundance: .; v_gene: TRBV6-6; d_gene: .; CDR3nt: TGTGCCAGCAGTTACCCAGGGGCGGGTAATCAGCCCCAGCATTTT; CDR3aa: CASSYPGAGNQPQHF
j_gene: TRBJ2-3; abundance: .; v_gene: TRBV4-2; d_gene: TRBD2; CDR3nt: TGTGCCAGCAGCCAACCGACTAGCGGATACGCAGATACGCAGTATTTT; CDR3aa: CASSQPTSGYADTQYF
j_gene: TRBJ2-7; abundance: .; v_gene: TRBV10-2; d_gene: .; CDR3nt: TGCGCCAGCAGTGATACCAGGTCGGGGAACTACGAGCAGTACTTC; CDR3aa: CASSDTRSGNYEQYF
j_gene: TRBJ2-1; abundance: .; v_gene: TRBV11-3; d_gene: .; CDR3nt: TGTGCCAGCACCCGCGGGGCCATATCCTACAATGAGCAGTTCTTC; CDR3aa: CASTRGAISYNEQFF
j_gene: TRBJ2-7; abundance: few; v_gene: TRBV6-6; d_gene: TRBD1; CDR3nt: TGTGCCAGCAGACCCGGGACAGGGTCTTACGAGCAGTACTTC; CDR3aa: CASRPGTGSYEQYF
j_gene: TRBJ2-7; abundance: .; v_gene: TRBV28; d_gene: TRBD1; CDR3nt: TGTGCCAGCAGTTTCAGCTACATTCAGCTCGGCAGGGGGCGCGACGAGCAGTACTTC; CDR3aa: CASSFSYIQLGRGRDEQYF
j_gene: TRBJ2-7; abundance: .; v_gene: TRBV9; d_gene: TRBD1; CDR3nt: TGTGCCAGCAGCATAAGGGACAGGGTAATAGACGAGCAGTACTTC; CDR3aa: CASSIRDRVIDEQYF
j_gene: TRBJ2-7; abundance: .; v_gene: TRBV4-2; d_gene: .; CDR3nt: TGTGCCAGCAGCCAATTACTATTTGGCTACGAGCAGTACTTC; CDR3aa: CASSQLLFGYEQYF
j_gene: TRBJ1-2; abundance: .; v_gene: TRBV5-4; d_gene: .; CDR3nt: TGTGCCAGCAGCTTGGGCAGGGTTGACGGCTACACCTTC; CDR3aa: CASSLGRVDGYTF
j_gene: TRBJ2-1; abundance: .; v_gene: TRBV21-1; d_gene: .; CDR3nt: TGTGCCAGCTACGTGGCGGGGCTTGTTCCAAGTGAGCAGTTCTTC; CDR3aa: CASYVAGLVPSEQFF